The clone carrying this T cell receptor beta chain was counted many times. There are 14 residues in the CDR3. V lost 1 base and J 2 bases, leaving 8 bases between the germline ends. CDR1 and CDR2 (germline): MNHNS, SASEGT. HTBI primers from iRepertoire and Arm-PCR of CDR3 regions yielded the TCR beta libraries. TCRdb passed the multiplex PCR reads through MiXCR, listing each CDR3 protein once. The sample holds 400,000 to 650,000 distinct CDR3 sequences, roughly a sixth seen once. This sample is part of a study of regulatory T cells in long-lasting Graves disease. Described time point: newly diagnosed GD, antithyroid drugs for less than 3 months. PBMCs were the source of the RNA used for TCR sequencing. This sample also belongs to another study, concerning T cells in Graves' hyperthyroidism and ophthalmopathy.

The clonotype was recovered from a woman aged 35-65 years with Graves disease. The specimen comprised peripheral blood mononuclear cells (PBMCs), sampled at new diagnosis, from a patient treated with antithyroid drugs. The rearrangement links TRBV6-1 to TRBJ1-2; no reliable D call. CDR3: CASSEGQPNYGYTF. The CDR3 DNA reads TGTGCCAGCAGTGAAGGGCAGCCGAACTATGGCTACACCTTC.